Listed below are T cell receptor beta chains from one sample, sequenced in a study of shared clonotypes between healthy human individuals. Measured with immunoSEQ multiplex PCR; TCRdb has only the in-frame clones, and not every one. The sample has some 2 million clones, roughly 96% seen once. Source material: naive CD4+ T cells sorted from blood. These receptor sequences come from a man younger than 35 in good health. Both conserved end residues are part of each CDR3. A D gene is named only where the DNA matches it firmly. The size field is filled for only some rows; it gives once, few, many or a size class.

-,TRBD1,TRBJ2-1,TRBV11-2,TGTGCCAGCAGCTCCTTGACAGGGTACAATGAGCAGTTCTTC,CASSSLTGYNEQFF
-,-,TRBJ1-2,TRBV5-1,TGCGCCAGCAGCTTGGTGCTAGGGGAGGGCTATGGCTACACCTTC,CASSLVLGEGYGYTF
-,TRBD2,TRBJ2-1,TRBV7-2,TGTGCCAGCAGCTCAGGACTAGCGGGAGGAAACAATGAGCAGTTCTTC,CASSSGLAGGNNEQFF
-,TRBD1,TRBJ2-7,TRBV10-3,TGTGCCACGGGGGACAGGTTCCCCCCCTACGAGCAGTACTTC,CATGDRFPPYEQYF
few,-,TRBJ1-5,TRBV6-1,TGTGCCAGCACCCCCCCGCCGGGGCCCCAGCATTTT,CASTPPPGPQHF
once,TRBD2,TRBJ2-5,TRBV7-3,TGTGCCAGCAGCTTAACAGCGGGGGTAAACCAAGAGACCCAGTACTTC,CASSLTAGVNQETQYF
once,TRBD1,TRBJ2-7,TRBV6-5,TGTGCCAGCAGCCGGGGACAGAGGGCCTACGAGCAGTACTTC,CASSRGQRAYEQYF
-,-,TRBJ1-2,TRBV5-8,TGTGCCAGCAGCTGGGGGCAGGGATTTTCGTCTGGCTACACCTTC,CASSWGQGFSSGYTF
-,-,TRBJ1-1,TRBV6-6,TGTGCCAGCCCCCGGGGGCTTGGCACTGAAGCTTTCTTT,CASPRGLGTEAFF
-,TRBD1,TRBJ2-1,TRBV10-3,TGTGCCATCAGTTTCGGACAGGGGGAGGGTGAGCAGTTCTTC,CAISFGQGEGEQFF
-,-,TRBJ2-3,TRBV5-4,TGTGCCAGCAGCCGGGGGTCCCCCACAGATACGCAGTATTTT,CASSRGSPTDTQYF
-,-,TRBJ1-1,TRBV30,TGTGCCGGGGATTGGGTTGAGTCTGAAGCTTTCTTT,CAGDWVESEAFF
-,-,TRBJ2-5,TRBV29-1,TGCAGCGTAGGGCCCGGGGTCGGAAAATGGGACCAAGAGACCCAGTACTTC,CSVGPGVGKWDQETQYF
-,-,TRBJ2-2,TRBV10-3,TGTGCCATCAGTGAGTCGAGAGGGGCGCGAGGAACCGGGGAGCTGTTTTTT,CAISESRGARGTGELFF
-,-,TRBJ1-5,TRBV10-3,TGTGCCATCAGGCCACAGGGCAAGGCTCAGCCCCAGCATTTT,CAIRPQGKAQPQHF
-,-,TRBJ1-5,TRBV30,TGTGCCTGTGCAGGTAATAGCAATCAGCCCCAGCATTTT,CACAGNSNQPQHF
-,-,TRBJ2-3,TRBV6-5,TGTGCCAGCCGCCGGCCGCCCACAGATACGCAGTATTTT,CASRRPPTDTQYF
-,-,TRBJ2-7,TRBV7-8,TGTGCCAGCAGCTTAGCTGGTTGGGTCTACCCGTTGAACGAGCAGTACTTC,CASSLAGWVYPLNEQYF
-,TRBD1,TRBJ1-2,TRBV18,TGTGCCAGCTCACCACCCTTACAGGGGGAGCGGGACTATGGCTACACCTTC,CASSPPLQGERDYGYTF
-,TRBD2,TRBJ2-1,TRBV29-1,TGCAGCGTTGAAGCCCCCGGGAGGGTAAATGAGCAGTTCTTC,CSVEAPGRVNEQFF
-,-,TRBJ1-5,TRBV28,TGTGCCAGCAGTTTCCCCCAGCTATATAGCAATCAGCCCCAGCATTTT,CASSFPQLYSNQPQHF
-,-,TRBJ1-2,TRBV19,TGTGCCAGTAGTAGGACGGGGGATAACTATGGCTACACCTTC,CASSRTGDNYGYTF
-,-,TRBJ1-1,TRBV9,TGTGCCAGCAGCGTGAAAACGAACACTGAAGCTTTCTTT,CASSVKTNTEAFF
-,-,TRBJ1-1,TRBV27,TGTGCCAGCAGACCTTGGAGTCGCACTGAAGCTTTCTTT,CASRPWSRTEAFF
-,-,TRBJ1-4,TRBV15,TGTGCCACCAGCAGACAAGGAGGAAATGAAAAACTGTTTTTT,CATSRQGGNEKLFF
-,-,TRBJ2-3,TRBV2,TGTGCCAGCAGTCTTGGGCGGAACACAGATACGCAGTATTTT,CASSLGRNTDTQYF
-,-,TRBJ1-2,TRBV30,TGTGCCTGGAGTGAGACAGCTAACTATGGCTACACCTTC,CAWSETANYGYTF
once,-,TRBJ1-6,TRBV7-8,TGTGCCAGCAGCTTAGGACAAGATTCACTCCACTTT,CASSLGQDSLHF
-,-,TRBJ2-7,TRBV18,TGTGCCAGCTCATCTCTCAGACCCCCTTTAGGCGAGCAGTACTTC,CASSSLRPPLGEQYF
-,-,TRBJ2-5,TRBV6-1,TGTGCCAGCAGTGAAAAAGAGGAGGAAAGGGGCCCTATCCAAGAGACCCAGTACTTC,CASSEKEEERGPIQETQYF
-,-,TRBJ1-4,TRBV7-9,TGTGCCAGCAGCTTAAGGACGGACAATGAAAAACTGTTTTTT,CASSLRTDNEKLFF
-,-,TRBJ1-5,TRBV6-6,TGTGCCAGCCACAGGGACGATAAGGGGAGCAATCAGCCCCAGCATTTT,CASHRDDKGSNQPQHF
-,-,TRBJ2-3,TRBV7-9,TGTGCCAGCAGCTTCGGAAGGACGGTCACAGATACGCAGTATTTT,CASSFGRTVTDTQYF
-,-,TRBJ2-2,TRBV7-2,TGTGCCAGCAGCTTAGACAGGAGCACCGGGGAGCTGTTTTTT,CASSLDRSTGELFF
-,TRBD1,TRBJ1-1,TRBV30,TGTGCCTGGAGGCCTACAGGGGACACTGAAGCTTTCTTT,CAWRPTGDTEAFF
once,-,TRBJ1-1,TRBV30,TGTGCCTGGAGTGAGGAAGCTGAAGCTTTCTTT,CAWSEEAEAFF
-,TRBD2,TRBJ2-1,TRBV5-4,TGCGCCAGCAGCCAAGATTGGCTAGCGGGAGTGGGAACGAATGAGCAGTTCTTC,CASSQDWLAGVGTNEQFF
-,TRBD1,TRBJ2-7,TRBV15,TGTGCCACCGGACAGGGTCTTACGTCCTACGAGCAGTACTTC,CATGQGLTSYEQYF
-,TRBD2,TRBJ2-7,TRBV28,TGTGCCAGCAGACGACTAGCGGGGGGGAACGAGCAGTACTTC,CASRRLAGGNEQYF
-,-,TRBJ1-2,TRBV7-9,TGTGCCAGTCACCTAGCGGGGGGCGAGTTCCATGGCTACACCTTC,CASHLAGGEFHGYTF
once,TRBD2,TRBJ2-3,TRBV11-2,TGTGCCAGCAGCTTAGGACTAGCGATCGATACGCAGTATTTT,CASSLGLAIDTQYF
-,TRBD1,TRBJ2-7,TRBV28,TGTGCCAGCAGGAGATACGGAGACAGGGCCTCCTACGAGCAGTACTTC,CASRRYGDRASYEQYF
-,-,TRBJ2-1,TRBV2,TGTGCCAGCAGTGATCGGTCAAATGAGCAGTTCTTC,CASSDRSNEQFF
-,-,TRBJ1-2,TRBV21-1,TGTGCCAGCAGCAGCCGGGACCCCTCCTATGGCTACACCTTC,CASSSRDPSYGYTF
-,TRBD1,TRBJ2-1,TRBV27,TGTGCCAGCAGTTTCAGGGGGCGCAAGGATGAGCAGTTCTTC,CASSFRGRKDEQFF
-,-,TRBJ1-5,TRBV5-5,TGTGCCAGCAGCTTGGAGGGCTATAGCAATCAGCCCCAGCATTTT,CASSLEGYSNQPQHF
few,-,TRBJ1-6,TRBV9,TGTGCCAGCAGCGCAGTCGGACAGAATAATTCACCCCTCCACTTT,CASSAVGQNNSPLHF
-,-,TRBJ1-2,TRBV2,TGTGCCAGCAGTGAAGCGCTTGGATATATCCCGGGCGACTACTATGGCTACACCTTC,CASSEALGYIPGDYYGYTF
-,-,TRBJ2-6,TRBV2,TGTGCCAGCAGTGGTACACCGAGCTCTGGGGCCAACGTCCTGACTTTC,CASSGTPSSGANVLTF
-,-,TRBJ1-1,TRBV7-2,TGTGCCAGCAGCTCCCGGACAAAATATGGGAACACTGAAGCTTTCTTT,CASSSRTKYGNTEAFF
-,-,TRBJ2-5,TRBV7-3,TGTGCCAGCAGCCAGCAGGGCAGGGAGACCCAGTACTTC,CASSQQGRETQYF
-,-,TRBJ2-7,TRBV10-2,TGCGCCAGCAGTAGACCCTCCTACGAGCAGTACTTC,CASSRPSYEQYF